This T cell receptor (beta chain) was recorded in a study of PD-1 blockade in mismatch repair-deficient tumors. Looking at the study overall: All were previously treated, progressing patients with about a dozen mismatch repair-deficient cancer types.

The TCR-sequenced patients were three responders to pembrolizumab. Germline V lookup: CDR1 SEHNR, CDR2 FQNEAQ (reference sequence). This CDR3 has 15 amino acids. Trimming removed 4 bases at V and 0 bases at J, with 10 bases between. Repertoires were generated with immunoSEQ multiplex PCR, while TCRdb's copy carries only in-frame clones and drops some. The sample shows 55,000 to 85,000 clones, about 78% of them seen only once. This clone was counted at least ten times. This sequence originates from an adult with mismatch repair-deficient cancer. The sample here was peripheral blood, taken 2 weeks after starting pembrolizumab. V and J are TRBV7-9 and TRBJ1-5, with D unclear. The CDR3 sequence: CASSSLGYSNQPQHF. The CDR3 region has the DNA TGTGCCAGCAGCTCCCTAGGCTATAGCAATCAGCCCCAGCATTTT.